A selection of T cell receptor beta chains follows, all from one sample in a study of blood T cell repertoires in COVID-19. The repertoire was sequenced with immunoSEQ multiplex PCR; TCRdb's copy has only in-frame clones and lacks some. The sample lists roughly 190,000 clones, approximately 84% occurring once. The sample was PBMCs or T cells enriched from blood (not recorded which). The origin of the receptors is a woman aged 30 to 39 who had recovered from COVID-19. Each CDR3 is given without its conserved first and last residue.

V gene | CDR3 protein
TRBV9 | ASSVGGFDSPLH
TRBV27 | ASSLSGQGAYNYGYT
TRBV5-3 | ARSFHDRSGCTEAF
TRBV9 | ASSAPLIEVAGVSYNEQF
TRBV19 | ASSETTGEKF
TRBV18 | ASSRTGGAGTEAF
TRBV3-1/TRBV3-2 | ASSFNIAVTDTQY
TRBV3-1/TRBV3-2 | ASSRYRGYEQY
TRBV6-6 | ASHHAGSSGANVLT
TRBV2 | ASSRPRQGGNTEAF
TRBV11-2 | ASTTWRQLGNTIY
TRBV10-3 | AISAQGARDTQY
TRBV13 | ASSSYSRGYEQY
TRBV7-3 | ASSTYQGTDTQY
TRBV7-8 | ASSPNNLDTEAF
TRBV28 | ASFEGAGPRREKLF
TRBV10-1 | ASSAQGIGQPQH
TRBV19 | ASVRQGAKTEAF
TRBV5-1 | ASSLAQRGNNYGYT
TRBV2 | ASSEGGPGQTQY
TRBV27 | ASSLWGVADLPNTEAF
TRBV7-3 | ASADNPSHEQF
TRBV5-1 | ASKEGIKDTEAF
TRBV19 | ASSPTGKPDTQY
TRBV15 | ATSRQRGGHPDTQY
TRBV9 | ASSVGGQVFNTGELF
TRBV5-6 | ASSFMTGGRDEKLF
TRBV7-8 | ASSLNRGPGGYT
TRBV29-1 | SVARQRGGLSDTQY
TRBV5-1 | ASSLDGQALYGYT
TRBV7-2 | ASSSPPRDSTNEKLF
TRBV9 | ASSPPGSYNSPLH
TRBV19 | ASTGVGLAEKLF
TRBV5-1 | ASSLGQGVLTDTQY
TRBV5-1 | ASSSTGITEAF
TRBV19 | ASSIGYTGLSNSPLH
TRBV11-2 | ASSSTITGQGSYT
TRBV11-1 | ASSSLAGAGNIQY
TRBV5-1 | ASSFSGFSGANVLT
TRBV13 | ASSQTEITPEAF
TRBV18 | ASSGGQRGTGELF